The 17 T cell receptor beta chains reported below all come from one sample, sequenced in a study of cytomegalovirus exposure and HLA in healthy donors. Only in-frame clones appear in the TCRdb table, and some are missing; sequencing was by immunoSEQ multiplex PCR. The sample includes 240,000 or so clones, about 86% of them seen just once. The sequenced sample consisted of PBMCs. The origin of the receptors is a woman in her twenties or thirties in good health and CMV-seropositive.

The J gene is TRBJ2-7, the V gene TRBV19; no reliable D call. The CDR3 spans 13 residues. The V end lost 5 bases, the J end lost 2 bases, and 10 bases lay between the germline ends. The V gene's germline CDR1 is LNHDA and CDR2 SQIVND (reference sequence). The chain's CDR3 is CASSFTYTYEQYF. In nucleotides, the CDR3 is TGTGCCAGTAGTTTTACTTATACCTACGAGCAGTACTTC.

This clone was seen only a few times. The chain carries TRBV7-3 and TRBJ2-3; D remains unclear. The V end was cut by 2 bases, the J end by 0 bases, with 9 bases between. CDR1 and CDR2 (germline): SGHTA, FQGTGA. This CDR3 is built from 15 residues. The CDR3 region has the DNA TGTGCCAGCAGCTTACTGGGCACTAGCACAGATACGCAGTATTTT. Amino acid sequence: CASSLLGTSTDTQYF.

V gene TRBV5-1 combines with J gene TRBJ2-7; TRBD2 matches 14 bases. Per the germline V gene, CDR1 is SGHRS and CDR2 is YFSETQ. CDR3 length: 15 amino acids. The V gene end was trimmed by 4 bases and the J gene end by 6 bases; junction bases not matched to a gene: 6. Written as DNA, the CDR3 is TGCGCCAGCAGCCCGGGACTAGCGGGAGCAGGCGAGCAGTACTTC. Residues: CASSPGLAGAGEQYF.

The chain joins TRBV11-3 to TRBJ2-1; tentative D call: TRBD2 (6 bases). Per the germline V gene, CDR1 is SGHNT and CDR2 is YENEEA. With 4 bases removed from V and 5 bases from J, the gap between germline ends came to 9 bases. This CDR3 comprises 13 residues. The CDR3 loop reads CASSSLADNEQFF. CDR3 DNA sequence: TGTGCCAGCAGCTCATTAGCGGACAATGAGCAGTTCTTC.

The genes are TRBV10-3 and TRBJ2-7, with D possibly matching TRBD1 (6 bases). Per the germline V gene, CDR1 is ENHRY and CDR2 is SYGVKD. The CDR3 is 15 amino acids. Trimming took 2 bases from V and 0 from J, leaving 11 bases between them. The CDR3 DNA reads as TGTGCCATCAGTGAGACAGGGTCATTCTCCTACGAGCAGTACTTC. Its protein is CAISETGSFSYEQYF.

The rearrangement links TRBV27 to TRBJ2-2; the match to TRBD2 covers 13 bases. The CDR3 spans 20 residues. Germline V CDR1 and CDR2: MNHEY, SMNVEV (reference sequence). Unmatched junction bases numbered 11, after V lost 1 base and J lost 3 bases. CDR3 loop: CASSLYPPGTSGMYTGELFF. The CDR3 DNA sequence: TGTGCCAGCAGTTTATACCCACCCGGGACTAGCGGGATGTACACCGGGGAGCTGTTTTTT.

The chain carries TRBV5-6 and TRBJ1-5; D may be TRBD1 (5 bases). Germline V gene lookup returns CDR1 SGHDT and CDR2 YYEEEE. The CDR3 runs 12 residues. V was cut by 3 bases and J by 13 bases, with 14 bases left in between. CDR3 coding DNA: TGTGCCAGCAGCTCCTGGGGGGGTCTACAGCATTTT. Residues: CASSSWGGLQHF.

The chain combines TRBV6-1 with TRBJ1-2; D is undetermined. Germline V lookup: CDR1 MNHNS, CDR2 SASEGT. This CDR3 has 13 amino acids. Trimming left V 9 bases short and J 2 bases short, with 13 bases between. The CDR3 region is CASREQANYGYTF. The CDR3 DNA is TGTGCCAGTCGCGAGCAGGCGAACTATGGCTACACCTTC.

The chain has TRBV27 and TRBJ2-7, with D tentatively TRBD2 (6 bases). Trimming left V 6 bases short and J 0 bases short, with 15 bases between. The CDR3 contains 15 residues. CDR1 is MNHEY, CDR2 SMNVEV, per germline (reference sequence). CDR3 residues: CASRLGTRGSYEQYF. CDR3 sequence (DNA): TGTGCCAGCAGGCTTGGGACTCGAGGCTCCTACGAGCAGTACTTC.

As DNA, the CDR3 is TGTGCCAGCAGCCAGACTAGCGGGAACACCGGGGAGCTGTTTTTT. It is translated as CASSQTSGNTGELFF. This sequence joins TRBV5-4 and TRBJ2-2, with 9 bases matching TRBD2. This CDR3 comprises 15 residues. Trimming removed 4 bases from V and 1 base from J; junction bases left unmatched: 2. The germline gives CDR1 SGHNT, CDR2 YYREEE (reference sequence).

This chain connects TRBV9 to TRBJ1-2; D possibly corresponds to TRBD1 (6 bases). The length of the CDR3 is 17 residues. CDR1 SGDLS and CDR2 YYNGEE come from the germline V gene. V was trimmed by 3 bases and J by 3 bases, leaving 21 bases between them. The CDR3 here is CASSAGGGPSIDYGYTF. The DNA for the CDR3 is TGTGCCAGCAGCGCGGGAGGGGGACCGAGCATTGACTATGGCTACACCTTC.

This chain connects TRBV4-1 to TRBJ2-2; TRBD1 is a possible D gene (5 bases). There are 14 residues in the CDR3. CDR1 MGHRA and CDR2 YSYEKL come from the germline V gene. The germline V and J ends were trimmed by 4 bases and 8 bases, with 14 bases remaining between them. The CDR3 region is CASSLTQGQGELFF. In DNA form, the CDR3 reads TGCGCCAGCAGCCTCACCCAGGGCCAGGGGGAGCTGTTTTTT.

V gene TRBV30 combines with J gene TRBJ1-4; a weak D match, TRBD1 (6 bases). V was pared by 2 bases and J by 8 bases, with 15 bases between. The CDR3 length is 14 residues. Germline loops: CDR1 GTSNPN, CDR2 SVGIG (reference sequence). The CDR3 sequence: CAWSNRAQSEKLFF. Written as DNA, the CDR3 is TGTGCCTGGAGTAACAGGGCTCAGAGCGAAAAACTGTTTTTT.

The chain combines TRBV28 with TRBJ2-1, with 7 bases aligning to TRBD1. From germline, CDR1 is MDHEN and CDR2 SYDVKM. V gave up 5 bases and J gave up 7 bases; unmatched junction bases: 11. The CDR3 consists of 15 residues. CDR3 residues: CASSKTGVRGNEQFF. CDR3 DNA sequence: TGTGCCAGCAGTAAAACAGGGGTGAGGGGGAATGAGCAGTTCTTC.

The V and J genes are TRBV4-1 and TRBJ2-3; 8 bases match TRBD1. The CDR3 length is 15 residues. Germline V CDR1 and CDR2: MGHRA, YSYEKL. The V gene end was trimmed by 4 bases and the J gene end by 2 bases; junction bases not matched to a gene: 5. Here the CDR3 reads CASSPRDRNTDTQYF. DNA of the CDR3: TGCGCCAGCAGCCCGAGGGACAGGAACACAGATACGCAGTATTTT.

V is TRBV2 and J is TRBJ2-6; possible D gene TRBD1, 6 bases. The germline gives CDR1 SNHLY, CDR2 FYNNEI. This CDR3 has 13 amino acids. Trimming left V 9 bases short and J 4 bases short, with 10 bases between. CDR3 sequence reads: CARQGSGANVLTF. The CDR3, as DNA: TGTGCCAGACAGGGATCCGGGGCCAACGTCCTGACTTTC. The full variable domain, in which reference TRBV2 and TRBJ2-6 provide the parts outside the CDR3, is EPEVTQTPSHQVTQMGQEVILRCVPISNHLYFYWYRQILGQKVEFLVSFYNNEISEKSEIFDDQFSVERPDGSNFTLKIRSTKLEDSAMYFCARQGSGANVLTFGAGSRLTVL.

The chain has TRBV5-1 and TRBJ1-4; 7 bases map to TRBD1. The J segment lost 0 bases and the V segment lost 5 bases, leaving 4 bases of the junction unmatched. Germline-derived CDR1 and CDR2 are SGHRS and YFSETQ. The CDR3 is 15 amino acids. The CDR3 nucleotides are TGCGCCAGCAGTTATACAGGGGCAACTAATGAAAAACTGTTTTTT. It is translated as CASSYTGATNEKLFF.